The TCR beta chain under discussion was sequenced for a study of T cell changes during pregnancy in multiple sclerosis. Unmatched junction bases numbered 6, after V lost 10 bases and J lost 3 bases. From germline, CDR1 is SNHLY and CDR2 FYNNEI. The CDR3 contains 13 residues. Data came from immunoSEQ multiplex PCR; TCRdb stores just in-frame clones and leaves some out. In the table there are about 98,000 clones, around 92% of which are singletons. This chain uses TRBV2 with TRBJ2-7, with 10 positions matching TRBD2. The sequenced sample was peripheral blood, obtained after pregnancy. This sequence was found in a female donor in good health, enrolled as a control in a pregnancy study. The CDR3 coding sequence is TGTGCCATCCCCGGGACTAGCGTCTACGAGCAGTACTTC. Protein: CAIPGTSVYEQYF.